The source of this T cell receptor beta chain is a study of T cells in Graves' hyperthyroidism and ophthalmopathy (dated by TCRdb to the late 2010s). General notes on the study: Peripheral blood samples were taken at initial diagnosis, before any treatment was given. To identify TCR V-J signatures that set the groups apart, the researchers used a discovery cohort of approximately 98 patients, made up of roughly 45 with Graves' ophthalmopathy and some 60 with stable Graves' hyperthyroidism. Prospective prediction of ophthalmopathy was tested in an independent validation cohort consisting of 18 hyperthyroidism patients and 15 to 17 patients who later progressed to ophthalmopathy. The 75 to 100 discovery patients were randomly split 7:3 into training and test sets. In six Graves' hyperthyroidism patients, the study also compared T-cell repertoires from thyroid tissue with T-cell repertoires from blood. After blood sampling, hyperthyroidism patients were treated with methimazole at a starting dose of 30 mg daily, and ophthalmopathy patients were treated with high-dose intravenous methylprednisolone. According to the paper, TCR Vbeta CDR3 sequencing was carried out on about 140 peripheral blood samples, which came from more than 40 ophthalmopathy, under 85 hyperthyroidism and about 17 progressor patients. Overall study results and their limits: During validation, the model predicted progression to ophthalmopathy a median of around 7 months ahead of onset, with around 65% sensitivity and almost 75% specificity. Most expanded thyroid clonotypes (frequency above 0.001) were also detected in blood, suggesting blood repertoires may reflect thyroid immune responses. No statistical method was used to fix the sample size in advance, and group allocation was not hidden from the investigators. Ophthalmopathy was separated from stable hyperthyroidism by a 13 V-J signature model, with 85% to 90% sensitivity and approximately 81% specificity obtained in cross-validation and 80%/75% obtained in testing.

Trimming takes 7 bases off V and 6 bases off J; junction bases not matched to a gene: 17. CDR1 SNHLY and CDR2 FYNNEI are derived from the germline V gene. Including cysteine and phenylalanine, the CDR3 has 19 amino acids. Just the 57-base CDR3 DNA is kept, in frame starting at base 1. This clonotype was detected many times. It has no known antigen specificity. Base-call qualities are not available, and no considerably larger clone is one nucleotide away. Graves' hyperthyroidism was defined as stable when no progression to ophthalmopathy occurred over 18 months of follow-up. Hyperthyroidism patients were aged 18 to 65 years and newly diagnosed, with disease duration of less than 2 months. Exclusion was applied to patients with uncontrolled infections, other autoimmune diseases, pregnancy or lactation. Clinical symptoms, serum thyroxine and TRAb, thyroid ultrasound, and orbital computed tomography formed the basis for the diagnoses. Ficoll-Paque density gradient centrifugation was used to isolate PBMCs from about 9 ml of fresh peripheral blood. Trizol reagent was used to extract total RNA, and RNA quality was then checked on an Agilent 2100 Bioanalyzer.

The TCR beta CDR3 regions were amplified from the RNA transcripts. The first round of RT-PCR for the TCR CDR3 was performed with the HTBI primer set and the Qiagen OneStep RT-PCR kit. The libraries were constructed in a second round of multiplex PCR and then size-selected and purified. The libraries were sequenced on an Illumina HiSeq2000 using paired-end 100 bp reads. As for the authors' bioinformatics: SOAPnuke was used to process the raw data, removing reads that contained adapters or uncalled bases, had a mean Phred below 15, or lacked an exact match to the constant primer or identifier. High-quality paired reads were merged with COPE v1.2.5, and unique nucleotide sequences were defined as clonotypes. Clonotypes were aligned to IMGT TRBV, TRBD and TRBJ reference segments using MiTCR v1.1. Only V-J combinations with frequency above 0.0001, covering 99.2% of repertoires, were analysed. The TCS score was defined as the ratio of F50 (clonal expansion) to E x V (chaos), calculated using BLOSUM62-based TCRdist between CDR3 peptides within each V-J. Welch's t-statistics and random forest reduced roughly 540 V-J features to 13, which were used in a naive Bayes classifier (R e1071). The public reads were run again by TCRdb, first through fastp at Q25 and then through MiXCR, and only productive beta chains were kept. Rows merge per CDR3 protein into single entries with the most common DNA and genes. None of the V and J calls come from the authors' own analysis; TCRdb made them. Across this sample there are approximately 630,000 distinct CDR3 sequences, with around 15% seen only once. About 3.8% of the sample belongs to the ten largest clones.

The chain is assembled from TRBV2 and TRBJ2-2; 13 of the junction bases match TRBD2. The sequence was collected from a woman in her twenties or thirties with Graves' hyperthyroidism. Sequenced sample: blood. The sequence in DNA is TGTGCCAGCACCCCTGGGACTAGCGGGGCCACGGATTACGCCGGGGAGCTGTTTTTT. This sequence encodes CASTPGTSGATDYAGELFF.